These 4 T cell receptor beta chains share one sample of origin, sequenced in a study of cytomegalovirus exposure and HLA in healthy donors (dated by TCRdb to 2016 to 2017). Library prep was done by the immunoSEQ multiplex PCR assay. The multiplex PCR relied on a mix of 60 forward primers for TCR Vbeta segments and 13 reverse primers for TCR Jbeta segments. TCRdb carries this immuneACCESS record with in-frame sequences only. Its versions omit some clonotypes, under half of them owing to an unresolved V gene in the studies checked, with the rest unexplained. The sample includes 95,000 to 150,000 clones, with 60% to 85% observed a single time. The ten largest account for around 5.8% of the sample. Sequencing input: PBMCs. The receptors here all came from a woman aged 40 to 50 in good health and CMV-seronegative.

V gene TRBV2 combines with J gene TRBJ2-5, with D perhaps matching TRBD2 (6 bases). The CDR3 is made up of 13 amino acids. V lost 3 bases and J 2 bases, leaving 7 bases between the germline ends. Germline V gene data show CDR1 as SNHLY and CDR2 as FYNNEI. The CDR3 reads CASSDAGQETQYF. The DNA of the CDR3 is TGTGCCAGCAGTGACGCGGGGCAAGAGACCCAGTACTTC.

This chain joins TRBV7-3 and TRBJ2-3; D perhaps matches TRBD2 (6 bases). CDR3 length: 14 amino acids. CDR1 SGHTA and CDR2 FQGTGA come from the germline V gene. V was pared by 3 bases and J by 5 bases, with 12 bases between. CDR3 nucleotides: TGTGCCAGCAGCTTTTCGGGAGAGGGAGATACGCAGTATTTT. Residues: CASSFSGEGDTQYF.

J is TRBJ2-3 and V is TRBV23-1, with D possibly being TRBD1 (6 bases). TRBV23-1 is assigned to the ORF class and has an uncertain function. The CDR3 consists of 18 residues. Trimming removed 10 bases at V and 2 bases at J, with 28 bases between. This CDR3 is CANLQGFVFSQNTDTQYF. CDR3 sequence (DNA): TGCGCCAACCTACAGGGTTTTGTTTTTTCCCAAAACACAGATACGCAGTATTTT.

This clone was counted a few times. The V call is TRBV27, the J call TRBJ2-7; possibly TRBD1 for D (6 bases). Trimming removed 8 bases at V and 3 bases at J, with 14 bases between. The CDR3 length is 13 residues. CDR1 is MNHEY, CDR2 SMNVEV, per germline (reference sequence). The CDR3, as DNA: TGTGCCAGCGCTGACAGGTGGGGCTACGAGCAGTACTTC. Translating it yields CASADRWGYEQYF.